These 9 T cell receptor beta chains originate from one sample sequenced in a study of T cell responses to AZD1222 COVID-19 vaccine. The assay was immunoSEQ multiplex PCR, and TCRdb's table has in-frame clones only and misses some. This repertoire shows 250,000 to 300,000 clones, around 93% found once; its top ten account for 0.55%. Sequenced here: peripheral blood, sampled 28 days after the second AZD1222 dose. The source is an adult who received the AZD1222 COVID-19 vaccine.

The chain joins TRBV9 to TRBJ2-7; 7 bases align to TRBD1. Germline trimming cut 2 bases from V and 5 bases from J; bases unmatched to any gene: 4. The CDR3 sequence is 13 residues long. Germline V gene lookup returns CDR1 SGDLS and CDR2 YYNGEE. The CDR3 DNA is TGTGCCAGCAGCGTGACAGGGCAAAACGAGCAGTACTTC. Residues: CASSVTGQNEQYF. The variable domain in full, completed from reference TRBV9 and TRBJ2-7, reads DSGVTQTPKHLITATGQRVTLRCSPRSGDLSVYWYQQSLDQGLQFLIQYYNGEERAKGNILERFSAQQFPDLHSELNLSSLELGDSALYFCASSVTGQNEQYFGPGTRLTVT.

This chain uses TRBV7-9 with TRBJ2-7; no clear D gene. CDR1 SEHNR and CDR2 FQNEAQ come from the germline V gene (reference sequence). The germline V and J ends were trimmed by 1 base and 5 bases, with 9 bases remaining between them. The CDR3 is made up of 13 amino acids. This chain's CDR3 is CASSLESVNEQYF. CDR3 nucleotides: TGTGCCAGCAGCTTAGAGAGTGTTAACGAGCAGTACTTC.

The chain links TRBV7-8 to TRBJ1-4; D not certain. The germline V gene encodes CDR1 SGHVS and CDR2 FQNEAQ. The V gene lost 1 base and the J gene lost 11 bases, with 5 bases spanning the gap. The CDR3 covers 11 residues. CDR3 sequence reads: CASSLGLKLFF. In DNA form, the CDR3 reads TGTGCCAGCAGCTTAGGCCTCAAACTGTTTTTT.

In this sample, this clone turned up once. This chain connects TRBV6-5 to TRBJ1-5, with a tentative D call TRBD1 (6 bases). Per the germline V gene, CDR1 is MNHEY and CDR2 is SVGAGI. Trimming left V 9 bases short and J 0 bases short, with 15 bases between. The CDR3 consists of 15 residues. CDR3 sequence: CASSQQGVSNQPQHF. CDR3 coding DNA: TGTGCCAGTTCCCAACAGGGAGTTAGCAATCAGCCCCAGCATTTT.

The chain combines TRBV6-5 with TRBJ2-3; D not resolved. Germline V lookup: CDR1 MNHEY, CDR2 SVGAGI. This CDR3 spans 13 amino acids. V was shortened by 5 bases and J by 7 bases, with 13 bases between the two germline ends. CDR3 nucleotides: TGTGCCAGCAGTCCTTTGTCTGCTAATACGCAGTATTTT. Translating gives CASSPLSANTQYF.

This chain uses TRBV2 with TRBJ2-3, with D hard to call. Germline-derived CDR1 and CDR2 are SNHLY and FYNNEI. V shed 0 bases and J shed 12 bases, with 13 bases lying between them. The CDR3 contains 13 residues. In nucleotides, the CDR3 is TGTGCCAGCAGTGAAGCGGCCTGGCCGTTACAGTATTTT. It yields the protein CASSEAAWPLQYF.

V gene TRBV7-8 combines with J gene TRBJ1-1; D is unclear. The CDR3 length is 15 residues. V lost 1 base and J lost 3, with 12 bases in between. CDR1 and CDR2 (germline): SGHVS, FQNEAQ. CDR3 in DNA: TGTGCCAGCAGCTTAGTTCTGGGTCGAGACACTGAAGCTTTCTTT. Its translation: CASSLVLGRDTEAFF.

CDR3 protein: CASSLSDRTEEKLFF. The CDR3 DNA reads TGCGCCAGCAGCCTCTCTGACAGGACAGAGGAAAAACTGTTTTTT. V is TRBV4-1 and J is TRBJ1-4; D is possibly TRBD1 (6 bases). Germline V gives CDR1 MGHRA, CDR2 YSYEKL. V was pared by 4 bases and J by 8 bases, with 17 bases between. This CDR3 comprises 15 residues.

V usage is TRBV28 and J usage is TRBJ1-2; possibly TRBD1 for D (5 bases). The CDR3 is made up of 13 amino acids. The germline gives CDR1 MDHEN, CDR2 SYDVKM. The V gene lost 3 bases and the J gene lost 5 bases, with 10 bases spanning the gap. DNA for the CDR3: TGTGCCAGCAGTTTTGGGACGGAATATGGCTACACCTTC. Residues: CASSFGTEYGYTF.